Sequencing of this T cell receptor (beta chain) was carried out in a study of Graves' ophthalmopathy and Graves' hyperthyroidism. Germline CDR1 reads MNHEY; CDR2 reads SVGAGI. The CDR3 covers 13 residues. V shed 5 bases and J shed 2 bases, with 10 bases lying between them. From RNA, the CDR3 regions of TCR beta chains were amplified and sequenced. The authors performed first-round RT-PCR with HTBI primers and then a second-round multiplex PCR. TCRdb called the multiplex PCR reads again in MiXCR, with one record for every CDR3 protein. The sample lists about 380,000 distinct CDR3 sequences, 15% occurring once. Researchers turned away patients with other autoimmune diseases, uncontrolled infections, pregnancy or lactation. This clonotype appeared many times.

The clonotype originates from a woman aged 18-29 years with stable Graves' hyperthyroidism. Material for sequencing was peripheral blood. This chain connects TRBV6-5 to TRBJ2-7; D is perhaps TRBD1 (6 bases). CDR3 sequence: CASSPGVAYEQYF. The CDR3 DNA follows: TGTGCCAGCAGTCCAGGGGTCGCCTACGAGCAGTACTTC.